The clone carrying this T cell receptor (beta chain) appeared a few times. This record belongs to a study of T cells in Graves' hyperthyroidism and ophthalmopathy. RNA transcripts provided the source from which TCR beta CDR3 regions were amplified. TCR CDR3 regions were first amplified by RT-PCR with HTBI primers. One entry per CDR3 protein results from TCRdb running MiXCR on the multiplex PCR reads. The profile shows hundreds of thousands of distinct CDR3 sequences, nearly 20% of them singletons. The study included ophthalmopathy patients with Clinical Activity Score at least 3, NOSPECS grade at least 4 and duration under 3 months. The source material was blood. The receptor comes from a man aged 40-50 years with Graves' ophthalmopathy.

CDR3 protein: CATSDPGRRAYGYTF. In DNA form, the CDR3 reads TGTGCCACCAGTGACCCGGGACGGAGGGCATATGGCTACACCTTC. The chain carries TRBV24-1 and TRBJ1-2, with D tentatively TRBD1 (5 bases). CDR1 and CDR2 from the germline V gene are KGHDR and SFDVKD. The CDR3 runs to 15 residues. Between the trimmed V and J ends, which lost 4 bases and 5 bases, there was a span of 16 bases.